This paragraph covers one T cell receptor (beta chain) sequence. Sequenced by immunoSEQ multiplex PCR; TCRdb stores in-frame clones only, minus some. Here the sample spans hundreds of thousands of clones, 80% to 90% being singletons. These data come from a study of shared T cell receptors in the human thymus. Separately, the same data were catalogued under a study of human thymus T cells.

The sequenced material came from thymocytes. The origin of this receptor is a girl less than two years old with a congenital heart defect.

CDR3 sequence: CASSQGFYFGEESFYEQYF. Written as DNA, the CDR3 is TGCGCCAGCAGCCAAGGTTTTTACTTTGGGGAGGAGTCCTTCTACGAGCAGTACTTC. The rearrangement links TRBV4-1 to TRBJ2-7; D may be TRBD2 (6 bases). V was pared by 1 base and J by 3 bases, with 25 bases between. The CDR3 has 19 residues. Germline V lookup: CDR1 MGHRA, CDR2 YSYEKL.